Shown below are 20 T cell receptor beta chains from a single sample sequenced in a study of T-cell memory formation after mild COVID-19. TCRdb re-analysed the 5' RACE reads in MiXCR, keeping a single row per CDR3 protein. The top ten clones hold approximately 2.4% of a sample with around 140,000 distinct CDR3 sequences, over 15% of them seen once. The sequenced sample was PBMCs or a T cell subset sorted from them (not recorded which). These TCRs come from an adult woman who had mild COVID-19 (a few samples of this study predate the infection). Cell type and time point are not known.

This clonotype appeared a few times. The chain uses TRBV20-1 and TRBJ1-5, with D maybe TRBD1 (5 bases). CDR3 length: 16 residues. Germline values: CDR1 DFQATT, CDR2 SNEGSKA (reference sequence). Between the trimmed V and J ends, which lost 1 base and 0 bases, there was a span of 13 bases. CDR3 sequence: CSARAAGIGSNQPQHF. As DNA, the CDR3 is TGCAGTGCTAGAGCCGCAGGGATCGGTAGCAATCAGCCCCAGCATTTT.

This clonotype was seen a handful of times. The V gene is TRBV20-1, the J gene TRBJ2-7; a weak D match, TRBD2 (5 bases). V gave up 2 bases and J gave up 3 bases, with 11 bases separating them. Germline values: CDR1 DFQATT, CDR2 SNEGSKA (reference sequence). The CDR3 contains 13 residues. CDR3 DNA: TGCAGTGCTAGAAGAGGGAAAATCTACGAGCAGTACTTC. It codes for CSARRGKIYEQYF.

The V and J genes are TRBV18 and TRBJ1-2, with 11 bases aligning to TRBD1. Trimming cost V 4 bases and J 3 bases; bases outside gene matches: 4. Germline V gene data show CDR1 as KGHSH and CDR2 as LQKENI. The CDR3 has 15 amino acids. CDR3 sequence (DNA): TGTGCCAGCTCACGAGGGACAGGGGGTGACTATGGCTACACCTTC. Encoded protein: CASSRGTGGDYGYTF. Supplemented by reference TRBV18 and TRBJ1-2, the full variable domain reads NAGVMQNPRHLVRRRGQEARLRCSPMKGHSHVYWYRQLPEEGLKFMVYLQKENIIDESGMPKERFSAEFPKEGPSILRIQQVVRGDSAAYFCASSRGTGGDYGYTFGSGTRLTVV.

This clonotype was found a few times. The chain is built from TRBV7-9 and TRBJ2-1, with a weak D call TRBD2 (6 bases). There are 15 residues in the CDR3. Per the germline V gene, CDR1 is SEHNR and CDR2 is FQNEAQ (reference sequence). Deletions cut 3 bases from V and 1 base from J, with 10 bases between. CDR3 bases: TGTGCCAGCAGCTTGGAGGGTTTGTCCTACAATGAGCAGTTCTTC. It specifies CASSLEGLSYNEQFF.

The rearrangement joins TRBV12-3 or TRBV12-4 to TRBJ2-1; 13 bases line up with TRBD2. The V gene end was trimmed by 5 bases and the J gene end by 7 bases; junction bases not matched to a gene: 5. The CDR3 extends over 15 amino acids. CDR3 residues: CASSILAGGRNEQFF. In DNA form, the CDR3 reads TGTGCCAGCAGTATACTAGCGGGAGGGAGGAATGAGCAGTTCTTC.

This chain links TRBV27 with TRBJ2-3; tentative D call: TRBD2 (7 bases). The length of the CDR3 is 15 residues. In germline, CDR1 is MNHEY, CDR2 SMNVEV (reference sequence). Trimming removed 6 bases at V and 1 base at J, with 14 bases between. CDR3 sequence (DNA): TGTGCCAGCAGCCTAGAGGGGGGGGGCACAGATACGCAGTATTTT. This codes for CASSLEGGGTDTQYF.

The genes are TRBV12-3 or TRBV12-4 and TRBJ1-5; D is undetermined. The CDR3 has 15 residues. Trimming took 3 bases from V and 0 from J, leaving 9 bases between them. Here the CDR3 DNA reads TGTGCCAGCAGTTTTTCGGGCAGTAGCAATCAGCCCCAGCATTTT. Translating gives CASSFSGSSNQPQHF.

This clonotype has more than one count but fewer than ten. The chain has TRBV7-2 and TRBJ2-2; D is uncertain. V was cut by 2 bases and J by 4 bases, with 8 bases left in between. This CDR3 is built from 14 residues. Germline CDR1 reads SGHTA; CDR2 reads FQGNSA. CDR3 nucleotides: TGTGCCAGCAGCTTAATCGGCCCCACCGGGGAGCTGTTTTTT. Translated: CASSLIGPTGELFF.

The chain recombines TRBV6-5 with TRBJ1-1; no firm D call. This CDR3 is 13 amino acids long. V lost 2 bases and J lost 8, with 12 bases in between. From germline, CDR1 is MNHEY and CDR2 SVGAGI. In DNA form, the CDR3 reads TGTGCCAGCAGTTACGGTGACGAACGGGAAGCTTTCTTT. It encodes CASSYGDEREAFF.

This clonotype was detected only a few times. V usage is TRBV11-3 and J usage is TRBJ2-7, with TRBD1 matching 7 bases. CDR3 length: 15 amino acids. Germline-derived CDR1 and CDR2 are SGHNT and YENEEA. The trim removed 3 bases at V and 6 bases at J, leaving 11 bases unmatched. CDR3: CASSFLTGSYGEQYF. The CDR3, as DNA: TGTGCCAGCAGCTTCTTGACAGGGAGTTACGGCGAGCAGTACTTC.

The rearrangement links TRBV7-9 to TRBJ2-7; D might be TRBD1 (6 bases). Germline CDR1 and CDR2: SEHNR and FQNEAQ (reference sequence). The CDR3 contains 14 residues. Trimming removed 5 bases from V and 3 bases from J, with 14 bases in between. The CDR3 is CASSLPTGNYEQYF. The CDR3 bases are TGTGCCAGCAGCCTCCCGACAGGAAACTACGAGCAGTACTTC.

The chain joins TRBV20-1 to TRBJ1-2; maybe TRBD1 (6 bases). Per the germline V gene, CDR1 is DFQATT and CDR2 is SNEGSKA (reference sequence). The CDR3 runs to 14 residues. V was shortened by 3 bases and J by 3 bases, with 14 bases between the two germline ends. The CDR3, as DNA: TGCAGTGCTAGTGGGGACAACGCGCACTATGGCTACACCTTC. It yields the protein CSASGDNAHYGYTF.

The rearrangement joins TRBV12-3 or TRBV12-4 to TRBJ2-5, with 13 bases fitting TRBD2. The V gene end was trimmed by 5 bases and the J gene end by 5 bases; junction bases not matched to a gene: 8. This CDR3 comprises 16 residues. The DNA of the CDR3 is TGTGCCAGCAGTAAGACTAGCGGGGGGAGAAGTGAGACCCAGTACTTC. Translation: CASSKTSGGRSETQYF.

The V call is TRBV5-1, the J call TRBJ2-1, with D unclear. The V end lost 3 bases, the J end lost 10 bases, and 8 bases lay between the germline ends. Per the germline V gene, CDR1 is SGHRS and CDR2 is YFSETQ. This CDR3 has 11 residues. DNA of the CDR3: TGCGCCAGCAGCTCCGAGAGGGAGCAGTTCTTC. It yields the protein CASSSEREQFF.

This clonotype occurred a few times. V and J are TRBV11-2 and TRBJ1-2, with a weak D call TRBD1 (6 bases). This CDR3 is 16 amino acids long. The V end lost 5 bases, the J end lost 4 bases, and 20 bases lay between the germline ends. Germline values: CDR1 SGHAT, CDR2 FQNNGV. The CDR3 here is CASSRRGVPSLYGYTF. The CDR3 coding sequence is TGTGCCAGCAGCCGAAGGGGGGTCCCCTCCCTCTATGGCTACACCTTC.

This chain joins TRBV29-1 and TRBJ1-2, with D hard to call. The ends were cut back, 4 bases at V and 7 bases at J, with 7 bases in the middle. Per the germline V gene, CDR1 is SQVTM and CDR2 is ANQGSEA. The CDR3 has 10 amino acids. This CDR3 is CSVGAAGYTF. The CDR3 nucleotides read TGCAGCGTTGGGGCAGCTGGCTACACCTTC.

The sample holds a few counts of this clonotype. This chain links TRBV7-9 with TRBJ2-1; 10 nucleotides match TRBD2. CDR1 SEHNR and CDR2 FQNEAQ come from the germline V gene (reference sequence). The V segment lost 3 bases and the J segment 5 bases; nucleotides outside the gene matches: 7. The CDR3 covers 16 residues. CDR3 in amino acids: CASSFTRLAGDNEQFF. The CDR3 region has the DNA TGTGCCAGCAGCTTTACCCGACTAGCGGGCGACAATGAGCAGTTCTTC.

The CDR3 protein is CASSLMAGAQETQYF. The CDR3, as DNA: TGTGCCAGCAGCTTAATGGCAGGGGCCCAAGAGACCCAGTACTTC. The rearrangement links TRBV7-9 to TRBJ2-5; maybe TRBD1 (6 bases). The CDR3 covers 15 residues. The V gene's germline CDR1 is SEHNR and CDR2 FQNEAQ (reference sequence). V shed 2 bases and J shed 1 base, with 11 bases lying between them.

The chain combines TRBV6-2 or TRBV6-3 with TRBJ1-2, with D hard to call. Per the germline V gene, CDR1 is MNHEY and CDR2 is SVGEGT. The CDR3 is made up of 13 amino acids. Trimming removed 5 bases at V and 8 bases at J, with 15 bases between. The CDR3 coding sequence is TGTGCCAGCAGTAACGGGCCACGGCCGGGCTACACCTTC. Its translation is CASSNGPRPGYTF.

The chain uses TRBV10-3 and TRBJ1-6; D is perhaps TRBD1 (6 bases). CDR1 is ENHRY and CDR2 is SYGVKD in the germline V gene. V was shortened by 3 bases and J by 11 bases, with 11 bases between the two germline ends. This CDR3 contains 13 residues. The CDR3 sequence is CAISDRGAPPLHF. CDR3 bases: TGTGCCATCAGTGACAGGGGCGCGCCACCCCTCCACTTT.